In its sample, the clone carrying this T cell receptor beta chain ranks as large (0.1 to 1%). TCRdb used MiXCR to call clones anew from the PCR reads. Among 20,000 or so clones, around a third were seen once, and the ten largest hold about 14%. The V gene end was trimmed by 4 bases and the J gene end by 5 bases; junction bases not matched to a gene: 2. The CDR3 spans 13 residues. Per the germline V gene, CDR1 is LNHNV and CDR2 is YYDKDF (reference sequence). All patients reached thyroid surgery having received no treatment beforehand. These data belong to a study of metastatic and nonmetastatic thyroid tumors. Study-wide context: It was across blood and tumor or nodule tissue from malignant and benign thyroid patients that repertoires were compared.

Input material: blood. This sequence joins TRBV15 and TRBJ2-1; 7 nucleotides agree with TRBD1. This sequence originates from a female donor with papillary thyroid cancer or a benign thyroid nodule (not recorded which). Some clones in this sample may be carry-over from other donors' samples. The CDR3, as DNA: TGTGCCACCAGCACGGGACAGCACAATGAGCAGTTCTTC. Translation: CATSTGQHNEQFF.